This T cell receptor (beta chain) was identified in a study of CD8+ T cells in alopecia areata. Germline V gene data show CDR1 as LNHDA and CDR2 as SQIVND (reference sequence). CDR3 length: 12 amino acids. Trimming removed 3 bases from V and 12 bases from J, with 12 bases in between. Following RNA extraction, reverse transcription yielded cDNA that acted as the sequencing template. Assay: immunoSEQ multiplex PCR; the TCRdb copy retains only in-frame clones and omits some. In the table there are roughly 200,000 clones, 35% to 40% of which are singletons. This clone has just a few counts. Its antigen is not identified. The sample's treatment: oral pan-JAK inhibitor, 5-10 mg twice daily. The investigators collected lesional scalp punch biopsies and peripheral blood from alopecia areata patients. Regarding the study as a whole: Many expanded lesional clones persisted during tofacitinib (in both scalp and blood). In lesional scalp, particularly from alopecia totalis/universalis, clonality was higher than in normal scalp. Researchers reported that TCR sharing among patients proved less clear than in mice, possibly HLA-linked.

The chain employs TRBV19 and TRBJ2-1; weak D call: TRBD2 (5 bases). The TCR was taken from a human donor with alopecia areata. The material sequenced was CD4+ T cells sorted from blood, taken around week 34, from a patient treated with tofacitinib. The CDR3 nucleotides are TGTGCCAGTAGTATCGAGGGAGCTCGGCAGTTCTTC. Its translation: CASSIEGARQFF.